Shown below are 9 T cell receptor beta chains from a single sample sequenced in a study of blood T cells in healthy people across ages. Then a second PCR, running roughly 7 to 11 cycles, was carried out with a sample-barcoded 5' primer and a J-beta primer mix. MiXCR was run by TCRdb on the 5' RACE reads, yielding one entry per CDR3 protein. Here the sample spans around 850,000 distinct CDR3 sequences, 36% being singletons. Source material: blood. These receptors were obtained from a man in his late teens or twenties in good health.

This clonotype was seen a few times. This chain uses TRBV4-1 with TRBJ2-5, with no clear D. The germline V gene encodes CDR1 MGHRA and CDR2 YSYEKL. This CDR3 spans 16 amino acids. V gave up 0 bases and J gave up 0 bases, with 11 bases separating them. For the CDR3, the DNA is TGCGCCAGCAGCCAAGATTTCGGGCCGTACCAAGAGACCCAGTACTTC. Residues: CASSQDFGPYQETQYF.

The chain combines TRBV4-3 with TRBJ2-5; TRBD2 aligns across 8 bases. TRBJ2-1 explains the end of the DNA better; the J call may be wrong. Germline V gives CDR1 LGHNA, CDR2 YSLEER. The CDR3 is 16 residues long. The CDR3 is CASSTGLAPLGETQFF. The CDR3 DNA is TGCGCCAGCAGCACCGGACTAGCCCCCCTGGGAGAGACCCAGTTCTTC.

This clonotype came up a few times. The chain employs TRBV2 and TRBJ2-3; the D call may be TRBD1 or TRBD2 (5 bases each). CDR3 length: 17 amino acids. Looked up from germline, CDR1 is SNHLY and CDR2 is FYNNEI. The V gene lost 2 bases and the J gene lost 6 bases, with 21 bases spanning the gap. This CDR3 reads CASSESPGQVFRDTQYF. Written as DNA, the CDR3 is TGTGCCAGCAGTGAATCGCCGGGGCAAGTTTTCAGGGATACGCAGTATTTT.

This clonotype appeared many times. The V call is TRBV7-2, the J call TRBJ2-7, with 7 bases aligning to TRBD1. Germline V gene data show CDR1 as SGHTA and CDR2 as FQGNSA. This CDR3 has 15 amino acids. V lost 1 base and J lost 2; bases outside the gene matches: 5. CDR3 nucleotide sequence: TGTGCCAGCAGCTTAGAAGGGGGCGCCGCCTACGAGCAGTACTTC. This sequence encodes CASSLEGGAAYEQYF.

The chain joins TRBV6-6 to TRBJ2-7; D assignment may be TRBD1 or TRBD2 (6 bases each). Trimming removed 8 bases at V and 4 bases at J, with 15 bases between. Germline CDR1 is MNHNY and CDR2 is SVGAGI (reference sequence). This CDR3 has 13 amino acids. The DNA for the CDR3 is TGTGCCAGCGGAGGGGACACGTATTACGAGCAGTACTTC. Translating gives CASGGDTYYEQYF.

This clonotype was picked up many times. The V call is TRBV20-1, the J call TRBJ2-1; 9 bases are a match to TRBD1. CDR3 length equals 14 residues. Per germline, CDR1 DFQATT and CDR2 SNEGSKA (reference sequence). V was pared by 5 bases and J by 0 bases, with 2 bases of the junction left unmatched. The CDR3 nucleotides are TGCAGTGCTTTGGACAGGGGCTCCTACAATGAGCAGTTCTTC. Amino acid sequence: CSALDRGSYNEQFF.

The chain's CDR3 is CASSQETRVPNTEAFF. The CDR3 bases are TGCGCCAGCAGCCAAGAGACCAGGGTTCCGAACACTGAAGCTTTCTTT. V and J are TRBV4-1 and TRBJ1-1, with D possibly being TRBD1 (5 bases). Deletions cut 0 bases from V and 1 base from J, with 12 bases between. This CDR3 has 16 residues. Germline V gene lookup returns CDR1 MGHRA and CDR2 YSYEKL.

J is TRBJ1-2 and V is TRBV27, with TRBD1 as a possible D gene (5 bases). V dropped 2 bases and J dropped 0 bases, with 13 bases sitting between them. There are 16 residues in the CDR3. CDR1 is MNHEY and CDR2 is SMNVEV in the germline V gene (reference sequence). The CDR3 DNA follows: TGTGCCAGCAGTTTAAGGGGCGGTCAGGCTAACTATGGCTACACCTTC. Protein sequence: CASSLRGGQANYGYTF.

This clonotype was counted between two and nine times. The gene calls are TRBV2 and TRBJ2-1, with 10 bases lining up with TRBD1. The V gene's germline CDR1 is SNHLY and CDR2 FYNNEI. The V and J ends lost 5 bases and 7 bases, in that order; junction bases with no gene match: 8. This CDR3 is 15 amino acids long. CDR3 protein: CASSRRTGGQNEQFF. The CDR3 DNA reads as TGTGCCAGCAGTAGGCGGACAGGGGGTCAGAATGAGCAGTTCTTC.